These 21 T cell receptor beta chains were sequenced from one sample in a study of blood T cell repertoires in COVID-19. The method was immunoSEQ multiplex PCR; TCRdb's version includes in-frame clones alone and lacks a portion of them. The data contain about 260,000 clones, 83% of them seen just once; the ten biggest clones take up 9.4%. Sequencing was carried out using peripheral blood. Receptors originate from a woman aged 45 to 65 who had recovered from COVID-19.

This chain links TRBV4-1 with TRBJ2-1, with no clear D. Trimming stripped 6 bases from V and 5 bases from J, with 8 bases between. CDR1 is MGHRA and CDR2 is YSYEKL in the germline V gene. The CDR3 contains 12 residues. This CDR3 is CASSQSDNEQFF. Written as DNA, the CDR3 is TGCGCCAGCAGTCAATCAGACAATGAGCAGTTCTTC.

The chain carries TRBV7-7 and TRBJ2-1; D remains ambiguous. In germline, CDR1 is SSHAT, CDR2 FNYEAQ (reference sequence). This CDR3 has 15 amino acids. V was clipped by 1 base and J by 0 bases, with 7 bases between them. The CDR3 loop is CASSLVLSSYNEQFF. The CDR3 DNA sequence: TGTGCCAGCAGCTTAGTTCTCAGCTCCTACAATGAGCAGTTCTTC.

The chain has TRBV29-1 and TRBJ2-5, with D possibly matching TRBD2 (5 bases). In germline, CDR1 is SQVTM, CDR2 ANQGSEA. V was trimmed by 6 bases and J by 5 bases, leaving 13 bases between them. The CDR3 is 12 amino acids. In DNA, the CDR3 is TGCAGCGTCGCCGGGCCGGGGGAGACCCAGTACTTC. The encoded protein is CSVAGPGETQYF.

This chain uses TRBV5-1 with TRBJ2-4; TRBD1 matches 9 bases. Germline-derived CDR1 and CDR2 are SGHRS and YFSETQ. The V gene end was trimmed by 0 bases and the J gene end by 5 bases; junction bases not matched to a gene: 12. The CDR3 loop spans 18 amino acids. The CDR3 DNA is TGCGCCAGCAGCTTGGAACCCGGGACAGGGCCCACACAAAACATTCAGTACTTC. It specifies CASSLEPGTGPTQNIQYF.

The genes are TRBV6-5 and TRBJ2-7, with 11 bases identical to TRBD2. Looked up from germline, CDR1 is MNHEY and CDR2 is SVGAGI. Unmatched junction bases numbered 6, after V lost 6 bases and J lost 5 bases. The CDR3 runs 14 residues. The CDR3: CASSRLAGNHEQYF. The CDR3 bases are TGTGCCAGCAGCAGACTAGCGGGAAACCACGAGCAGTACTTC.

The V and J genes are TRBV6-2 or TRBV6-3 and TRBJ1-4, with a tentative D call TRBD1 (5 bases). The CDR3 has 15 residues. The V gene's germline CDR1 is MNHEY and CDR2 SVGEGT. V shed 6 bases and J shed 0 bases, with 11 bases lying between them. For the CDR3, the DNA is TGTGCCAGCAGCCGGAGGGGCCCAACTAATGAAAAACTGTTTTTT. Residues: CASSRRGPTNEKLFF.

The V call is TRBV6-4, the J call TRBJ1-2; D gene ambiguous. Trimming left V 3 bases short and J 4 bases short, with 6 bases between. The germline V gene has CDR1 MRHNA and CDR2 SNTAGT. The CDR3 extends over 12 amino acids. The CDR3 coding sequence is TGTGCCAGCAGTGAATCAGGCTATGGCTACACCTTC. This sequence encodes CASSESGYGYTF.

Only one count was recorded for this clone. In nucleotides, the CDR3 is TGCGCCAGCAGCCAAGTAGCTAGCGGGGGGGTGCGGGAGCTGTTTTTT. Its translation is CASSQVASGGVRELFF. This rearrangement joins TRBV4-1 to TRBJ2-2; 12 bases match TRBD2. V shed 1 base, J shed 9 bases, and the junction held 6 bases outside the gene matches. CDR1 and CDR2 from the germline V gene are MGHRA and YSYEKL. The CDR3 is 16 amino acids.

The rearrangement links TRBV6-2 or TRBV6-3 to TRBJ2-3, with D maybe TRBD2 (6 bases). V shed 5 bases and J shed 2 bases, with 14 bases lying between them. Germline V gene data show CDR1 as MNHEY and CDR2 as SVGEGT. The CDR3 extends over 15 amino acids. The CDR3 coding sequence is TGTGCCAGCAGTCCGGGACTCCGGTACACAGATACGCAGTATTTT. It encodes CASSPGLRYTDTQYF.

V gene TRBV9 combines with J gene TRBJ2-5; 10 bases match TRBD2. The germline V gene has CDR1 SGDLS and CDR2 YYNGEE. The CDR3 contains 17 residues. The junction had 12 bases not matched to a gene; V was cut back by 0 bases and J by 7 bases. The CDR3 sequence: CASSVESLAGARLTQYF. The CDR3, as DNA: TGTGCCAGCAGCGTAGAGAGTCTAGCGGGGGCGCGGTTGACCCAGTACTTC.

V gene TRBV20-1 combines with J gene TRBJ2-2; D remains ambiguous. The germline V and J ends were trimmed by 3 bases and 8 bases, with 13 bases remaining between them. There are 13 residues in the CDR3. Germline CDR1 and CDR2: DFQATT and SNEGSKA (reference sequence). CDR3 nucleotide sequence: TGCAGTGCTAGTCCCGGGTCTGCGGGGGAGCTGTTTTTT. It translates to CSASPGSAGELFF.

The DNA of the CDR3 is TGTGCCAGCAGCCCCCGGACTAGCGGGCCCTCAGATACGCAGTATTTT. Its translation is CASSPRTSGPSDTQYF. The J gene is TRBJ2-3, the V gene TRBV7-6; TRBD2 matches at 11 bases. This CDR3 spans 16 amino acids. Germline trimming cut 5 bases from V and 4 bases from J; bases unmatched to any gene: 8. Germline values: CDR1 SGHVS, CDR2 FNYEAQ.

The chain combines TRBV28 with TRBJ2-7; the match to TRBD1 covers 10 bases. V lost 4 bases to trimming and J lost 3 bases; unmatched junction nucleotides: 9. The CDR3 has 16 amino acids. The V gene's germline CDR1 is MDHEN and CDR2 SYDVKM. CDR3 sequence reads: CASSSPPWDRGYEQYF. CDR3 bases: TGTGCCAGCAGTTCCCCTCCCTGGGACAGGGGCTACGAGCAGTACTTC. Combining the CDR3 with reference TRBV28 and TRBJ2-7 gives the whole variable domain DVKVTQSSRYLVKRTGEKVFLECVQDMDHENMFWYRQDPGLGLRLIYFSYDVKMKEKGDIPEGYSVSREKKERFSLILESASTNQTSMYLCASSSPPWDRGYEQYFGPGTRLTVT.

CDR3 bases: TGTGCCAGCAGACTCAGGGGAGGGGAGCAGTTCTTC. Protein product: CASRLRGGEQFF. The V call is TRBV12-3 or TRBV12-4, the J call TRBJ2-1; possible D gene TRBD2, 7 bases. The CDR3 contains 12 residues. V shed 6 bases and J shed 10 bases, with 13 bases lying between them.

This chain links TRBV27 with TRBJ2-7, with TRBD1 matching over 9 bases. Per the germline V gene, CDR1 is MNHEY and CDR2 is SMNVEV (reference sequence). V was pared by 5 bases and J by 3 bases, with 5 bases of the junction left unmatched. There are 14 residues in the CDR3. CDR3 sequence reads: CASSPRTGVYEQYF. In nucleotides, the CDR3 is TGTGCCAGCAGTCCGAGGACAGGGGTCTACGAGCAGTACTTC.

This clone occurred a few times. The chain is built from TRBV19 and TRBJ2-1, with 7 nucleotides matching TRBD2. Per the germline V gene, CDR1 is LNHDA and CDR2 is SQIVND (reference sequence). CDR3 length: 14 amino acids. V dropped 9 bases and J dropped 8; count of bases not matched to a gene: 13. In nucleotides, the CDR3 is TGTGCCAGCAGCCGGCGGGGGAGTTGGGATGAGCAGTTCTTC. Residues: CASSRRGSWDEQFF. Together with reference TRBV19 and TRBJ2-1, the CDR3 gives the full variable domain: DGGITQSPKYLFRKEGQNVTLSCEQNLNHDAMYWYRQDPGQGLRLIYYSQIVNDFQKGDIAEGYSVSREKKESFPLTVTSAQKNPTAFYLCASSRRGSWDEQFFGPGTRLTVL.

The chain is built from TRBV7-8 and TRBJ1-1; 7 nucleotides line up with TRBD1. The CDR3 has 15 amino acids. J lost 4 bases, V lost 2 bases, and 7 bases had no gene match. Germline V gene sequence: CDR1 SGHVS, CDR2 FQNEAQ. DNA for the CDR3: TGTGCCAGCAGCTTATTTGGGGACAGCGCCACTGAAGCTTTCTTT. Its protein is CASSLFGDSATEAFF.

The CDR3 DNA reads TGCGCCAGCAGCCCTATGACAGGGGCCGGGGAGCTGTTTTTT. It is translated as CASSPMTGAGELFF. V and J are TRBV4-3 and TRBJ2-2; 8 bases line up with TRBD1. V lost 4 bases and J lost 6; bases outside the gene matches: 4. The CDR3 contains 14 residues. Germline CDR1 LGHNA, CDR2 YSLEER.

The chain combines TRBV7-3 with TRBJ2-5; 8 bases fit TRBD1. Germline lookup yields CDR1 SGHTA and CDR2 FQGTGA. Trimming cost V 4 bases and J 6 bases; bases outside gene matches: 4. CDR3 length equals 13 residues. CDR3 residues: CASSSRGQQTQYF. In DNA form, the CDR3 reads TGTGCCAGCAGCTCCAGGGGGCAACAGACCCAGTACTTC.

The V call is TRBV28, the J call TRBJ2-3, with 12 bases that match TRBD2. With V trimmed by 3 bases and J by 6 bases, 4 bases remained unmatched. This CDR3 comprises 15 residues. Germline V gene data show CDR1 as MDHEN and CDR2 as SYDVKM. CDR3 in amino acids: CASSLTSGGQDTQYF. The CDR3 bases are TGTGCCAGCAGTTTGACTAGCGGGGGTCAGGATACGCAGTATTTT.

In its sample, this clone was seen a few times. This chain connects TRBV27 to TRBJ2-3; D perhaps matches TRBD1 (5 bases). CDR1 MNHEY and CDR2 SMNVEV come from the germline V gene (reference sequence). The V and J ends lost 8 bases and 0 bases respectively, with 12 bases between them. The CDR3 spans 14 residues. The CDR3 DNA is TGTGCCAGCTCGAAACAGGTCAGCACAGATACGCAGTATTTT. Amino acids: CASSKQVSTDTQYF.